This entry is about one TCR beta chain. Its specificity is unknown. The PCR had 60 Vbeta and 13 Jbeta primers. This table comes from immunoSEQ multiplex PCR, and its TCRdb copy is limited to in-frame clones, with some not included. This listing includes around 140,000 clones. The sample originates from a study of cytomegalovirus exposure and HLA in healthy donors. Study-level findings and limits: In the analysis, some V segments, TRBV6-2 and TRBV6-3 included, were excluded as indistinguishable.

Germline CDR1 reads SGHTA; CDR2 reads FQGNSA. Trimming took off 1 base at V and 0 bases at J, with 7 bases between the two ends. The CDR3 is 15 amino acids. Material: PBMCs. The sequence was collected from a male donor in good health and CMV-seronegative. This chain joins TRBV7-2 and TRBJ1-3; D not resolved. CDR3 DNA: TGTGCCAGCAGCTTAGATACAAGCTCTGGAAACACCATATATTTT. Translated, it gives CASSLDTSSGNTIYF.